Included here is one T cell receptor (beta chain) sequence, with context. Its antigen is unidentified. Sequencing used immunoSEQ multiplex PCR; TCRdb keeps in-frame clones, though not all of them. Found here are more than 150,000 clones, around 85% of them singletons; the top ten hold 5% to 7%. This entry belongs to a study of Ad26.COV2.S vaccination and SARS-CoV-2 variants. Study-wide results and limits: Breadth and depth estimates from TCRs may understate total T cell responses. Non-spike TCR breadth was similar in vaccine and placebo recipients. Spike-specific TCR breadth was greater after Ad26.COV2.S than placebo. Reported findings describe substantial breadth in spike-specific CD8+ and CD4+ T cell responses following vaccination.

The source is a human donor who had recovered from COVID-19. Sample: peripheral blood, taken after recovery from COVID-19.

As DNA, the CDR3 is TGTGCCAGCAGCGTGGGACTCCCTGGGTACGAGCAGTACTTC. Its translation is CASSVGLPGYEQYF. The chain uses TRBV5-8 and TRBJ2-7, with D maybe TRBD2 (6 bases). V was cut by 4 bases and J by 4 bases, with 15 bases left in between. CDR3 length equals 14 residues. The germline gives CDR1 SGHTS, CDR2 YDEGEE.